The present entry profiles one T cell receptor (beta chain) with its context. Its antigen is as yet unknown. PCR was performed using 60 Vbeta and 13 Jbeta primers. Sequenced by immunoSEQ multiplex PCR; TCRdb stores in-frame clones only, minus some. The sample includes 63,000 or so clones, approximately 79% of them seen just once. The data are from a study of cytomegalovirus exposure and HLA in healthy donors. Overall study results and limits: A later analysis showed that HLA-associated TCR beta chains had undergone more clonal expansion than equally common others. Follow-up analysis later connected one missense variant in DCLRE1C with trimming of TCR beta V- and J-genes.

Sequenced material: PBMCs. This receptor was identified in a woman aged 25 to 39 in good health and CMV-seronegative.

CDR3 protein: CASSLSGRVKDTQYF. The CDR3 DNA follows: TGTGCCAGCAGCTTAAGCGGGAGGGTCAAAGATACGCAGTATTTT. The chain couples TRBV9 to TRBJ2-3, with TRBD2 matching over 10 bases. The V gene end was trimmed by 4 bases and the J gene end by 5 bases; junction bases not matched to a gene: 7. CDR1 and CDR2 (germline): SGDLS, YYNGEE. This CDR3 comprises 15 residues.